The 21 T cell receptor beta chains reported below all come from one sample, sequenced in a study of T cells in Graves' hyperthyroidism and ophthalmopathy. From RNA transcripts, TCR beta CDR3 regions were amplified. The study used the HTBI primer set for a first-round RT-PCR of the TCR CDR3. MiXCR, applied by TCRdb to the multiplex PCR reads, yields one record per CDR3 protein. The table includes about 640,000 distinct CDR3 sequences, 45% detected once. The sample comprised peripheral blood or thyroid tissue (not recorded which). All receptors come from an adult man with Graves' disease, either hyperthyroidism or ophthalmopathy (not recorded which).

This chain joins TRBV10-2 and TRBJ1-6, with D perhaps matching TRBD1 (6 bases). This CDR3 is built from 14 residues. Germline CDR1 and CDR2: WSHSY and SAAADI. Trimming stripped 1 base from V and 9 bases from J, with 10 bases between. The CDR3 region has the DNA TGCGCCAGCAGTGAGTTTGCAGGGGTTTCACCCCTCCACTTT. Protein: CASSEFAGVSPLHF.

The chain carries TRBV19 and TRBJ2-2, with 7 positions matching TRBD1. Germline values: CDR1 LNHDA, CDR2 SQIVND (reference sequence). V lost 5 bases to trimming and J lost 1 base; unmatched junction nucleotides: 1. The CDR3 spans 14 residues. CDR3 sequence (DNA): TGTGCCAGTAGTGCAGGGGGGAACACCGGGGAGCTGTTTTTT. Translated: CASSAGGNTGELFF.

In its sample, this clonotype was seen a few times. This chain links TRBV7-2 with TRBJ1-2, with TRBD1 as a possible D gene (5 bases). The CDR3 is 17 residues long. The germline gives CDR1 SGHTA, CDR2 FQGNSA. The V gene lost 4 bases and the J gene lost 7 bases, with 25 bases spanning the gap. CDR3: CASSYRSGTVVRRGYTF. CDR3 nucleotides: TGTGCCAGCAGCTACCGCTCCGGGACGGTGGTTAGGCGTGGCTACACCTTC.

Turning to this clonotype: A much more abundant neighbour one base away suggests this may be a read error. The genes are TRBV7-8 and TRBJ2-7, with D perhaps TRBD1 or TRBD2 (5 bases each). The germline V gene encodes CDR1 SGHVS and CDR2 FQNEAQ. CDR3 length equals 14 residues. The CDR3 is CVSSLGVGSGEQYF. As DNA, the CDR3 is TGTGTCAGCAGCTTAGGGGTGGGGAGCGGCGAGCAGTACTTC.

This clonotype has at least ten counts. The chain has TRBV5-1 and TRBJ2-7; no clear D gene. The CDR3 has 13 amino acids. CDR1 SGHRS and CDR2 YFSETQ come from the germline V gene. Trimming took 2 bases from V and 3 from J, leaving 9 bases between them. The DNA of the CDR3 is TGCGCCAGCAGCTTCGTGCTGAACTACGAGCAGTACTTC. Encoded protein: CASSFVLNYEQYF.

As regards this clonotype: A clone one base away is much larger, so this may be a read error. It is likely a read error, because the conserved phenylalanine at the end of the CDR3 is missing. The CDR3 loop reads CASSRTGNSDEQYS. The DNA for the CDR3 is TGTGCCAGCAGCCGGACAGGGAATAGTGACGAGCAGTACTCC. This sequence joins TRBV7-9 and TRBJ2-7; 8 positions match TRBD1. Germline CDR1 is SEHNR and CDR2 is FQNEAQ (reference sequence). The V segment lost 5 bases and the J segment 5 bases; nucleotides outside the gene matches: 8. The CDR3 extends over 14 amino acids.

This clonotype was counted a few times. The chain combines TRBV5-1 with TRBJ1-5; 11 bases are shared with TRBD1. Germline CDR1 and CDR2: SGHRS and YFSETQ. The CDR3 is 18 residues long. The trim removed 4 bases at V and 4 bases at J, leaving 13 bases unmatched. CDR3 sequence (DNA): TGCGCCAGCAGCCGATTGCCCCAAGGGGACAGGGGGAATCAGCCCCAGCATTTT. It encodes CASSRLPQGDRGNQPQHF.

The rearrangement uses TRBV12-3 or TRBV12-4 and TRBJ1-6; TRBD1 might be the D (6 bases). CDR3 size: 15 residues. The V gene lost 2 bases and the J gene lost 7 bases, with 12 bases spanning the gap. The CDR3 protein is CASSLKDSWNSPLHF. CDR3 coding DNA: TGTGCCAGCAGTTTAAAGGACAGCTGGAATTCACCCCTCCACTTT.

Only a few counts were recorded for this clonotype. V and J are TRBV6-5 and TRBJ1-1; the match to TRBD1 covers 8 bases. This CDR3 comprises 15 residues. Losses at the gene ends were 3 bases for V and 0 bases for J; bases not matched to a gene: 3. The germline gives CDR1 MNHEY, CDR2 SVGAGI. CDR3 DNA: TGTGCCAGCAGTTATAAGGGACAGGTGAACACTGAAGCTTTCTTT. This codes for CASSYKGQVNTEAFF.

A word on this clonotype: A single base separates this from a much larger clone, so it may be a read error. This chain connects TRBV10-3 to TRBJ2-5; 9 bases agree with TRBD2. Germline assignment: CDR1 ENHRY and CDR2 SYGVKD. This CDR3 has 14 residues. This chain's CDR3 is CAIRETSGEEAQYF. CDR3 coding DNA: TGTGCCATCAGAGAGACTAGCGGAGAAGAGGCCCAGTACTTC.

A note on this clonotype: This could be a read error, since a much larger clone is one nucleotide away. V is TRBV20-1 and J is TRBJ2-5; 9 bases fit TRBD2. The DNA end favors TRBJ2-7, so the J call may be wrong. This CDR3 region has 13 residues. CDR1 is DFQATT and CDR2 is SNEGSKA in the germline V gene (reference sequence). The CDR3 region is CSATAGGRSEQYF. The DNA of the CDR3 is TGCAGTGCGACAGCGGGGGGACGGAGCGAGCAGTACTTC.

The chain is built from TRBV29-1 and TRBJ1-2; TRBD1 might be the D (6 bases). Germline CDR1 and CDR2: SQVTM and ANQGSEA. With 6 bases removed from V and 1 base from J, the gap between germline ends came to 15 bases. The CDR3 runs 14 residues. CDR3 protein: CSVGSTGLNYGYTF. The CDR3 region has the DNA TGCAGCGTGGGGTCGACAGGCCTTAACTATGGCTACACCTTC.

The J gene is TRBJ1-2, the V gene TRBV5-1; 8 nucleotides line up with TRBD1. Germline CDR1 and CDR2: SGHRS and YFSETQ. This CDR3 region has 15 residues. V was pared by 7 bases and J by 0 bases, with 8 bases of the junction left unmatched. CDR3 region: CASGLTGGANYGYTF. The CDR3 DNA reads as TGCGCCAGCGGGTTAACAGGGGGAGCTAACTATGGCTACACCTTC.

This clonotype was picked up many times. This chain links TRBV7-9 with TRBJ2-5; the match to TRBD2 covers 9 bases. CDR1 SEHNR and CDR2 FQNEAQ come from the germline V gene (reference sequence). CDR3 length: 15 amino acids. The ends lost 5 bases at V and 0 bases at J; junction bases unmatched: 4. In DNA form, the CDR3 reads TGTGCCAGCAGCGCCCGACTAGCGGACCAAGAGACCCAGTACTTC. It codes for CASSARLADQETQYF.

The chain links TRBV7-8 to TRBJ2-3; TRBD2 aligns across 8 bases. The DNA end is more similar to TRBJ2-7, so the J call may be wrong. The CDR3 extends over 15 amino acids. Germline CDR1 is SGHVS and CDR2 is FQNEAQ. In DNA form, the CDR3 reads TGTGCCAGCAGTTTATTAGCGGGGAGCACAGATACGCAGTACTTC. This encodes CASSLLAGSTDTQYF.

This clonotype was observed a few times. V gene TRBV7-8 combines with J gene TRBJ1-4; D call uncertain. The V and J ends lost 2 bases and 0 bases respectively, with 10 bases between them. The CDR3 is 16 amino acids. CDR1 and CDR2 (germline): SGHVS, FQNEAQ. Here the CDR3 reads CASSLKSFATNEKLFF. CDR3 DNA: TGTGCCAGCAGCTTAAAAAGCTTCGCAACTAATGAAAAACTGTTTTTT.

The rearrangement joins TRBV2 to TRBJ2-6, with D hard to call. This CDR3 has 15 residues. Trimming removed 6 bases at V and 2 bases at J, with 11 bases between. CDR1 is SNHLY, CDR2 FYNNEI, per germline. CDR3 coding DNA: TGTGCCAGCAGGATGGGATTTACTGGGGCCAACGTCCTGACTTTC. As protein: CASRMGFTGANVLTF.

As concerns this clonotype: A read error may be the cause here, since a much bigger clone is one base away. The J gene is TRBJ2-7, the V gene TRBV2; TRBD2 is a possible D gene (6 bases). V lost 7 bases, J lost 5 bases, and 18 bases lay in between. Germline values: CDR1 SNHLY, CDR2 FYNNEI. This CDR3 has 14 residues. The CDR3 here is CASIFEGGPHEQYF. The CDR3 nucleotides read TGTGCCAGCATCTTTGAGGGAGGACCCCACGAGCAGTACTTC.

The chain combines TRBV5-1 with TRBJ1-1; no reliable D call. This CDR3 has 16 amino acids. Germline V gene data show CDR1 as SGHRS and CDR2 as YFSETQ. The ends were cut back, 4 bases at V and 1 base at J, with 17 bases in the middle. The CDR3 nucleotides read TGCGCCAGCAGCAATTACCTACCCACAGAGAACACTGAAGCTTTCTTT. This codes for CASSNYLPTENTEAFF.

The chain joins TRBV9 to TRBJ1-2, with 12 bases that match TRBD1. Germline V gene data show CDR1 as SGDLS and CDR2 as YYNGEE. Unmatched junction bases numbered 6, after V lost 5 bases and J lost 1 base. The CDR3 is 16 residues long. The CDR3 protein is CASSPGTGGFNYGYTF. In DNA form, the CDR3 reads TGTGCCAGCAGTCCCGGGACAGGGGGCTTTAACTATGGCTACACCTTC.

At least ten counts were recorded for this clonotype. The CDR3 bases are TGTGCCAGCAGCTTCACGGAGAGAGATGGCTACACCTTC. Its protein product is CASSFTERDGYTF. The J gene is TRBJ1-2, the V gene TRBV5-5; D is unresolved. CDR1 SGHKS and CDR2 YYEKEE come from the germline V gene (reference sequence). Trimming took off 2 bases at V and 6 bases at J, with 11 bases between the two ends. The CDR3 contains 13 residues.